This T cell receptor (beta chain) was identified during a study of blood T cell repertoires in COVID-19. How the authors handled the data: Amplified reference gene primers provided the basis for estimating nucleated cell counts. Data came from immunoSEQ multiplex PCR; TCRdb stores just in-frame clones and leaves some out. V and J calls and clone size are those listed in that table; D and trimming were worked out from the DNA. The sample lists 150,000 to 200,000 clones, roughly nine tenths occurring once. The V gene's germline CDR1 is MGHRA and CDR2 YSYEKL. The CDR3 runs 17 residues. V was pared by 0 bases and J by 0 bases, with 12 bases between.

The sample was peripheral blood. This chain uses TRBV4-1 with TRBJ1-5; the D is unclear. The sequence came from a man in his 60s with active or convalescent COVID-19. DNA of the CDR3: TGCGCCAGCAGCCAAGAATTAACAGACTATAGCAATCAGCCCCAGCATTTT. It codes for CASSQELTDYSNQPQHF.